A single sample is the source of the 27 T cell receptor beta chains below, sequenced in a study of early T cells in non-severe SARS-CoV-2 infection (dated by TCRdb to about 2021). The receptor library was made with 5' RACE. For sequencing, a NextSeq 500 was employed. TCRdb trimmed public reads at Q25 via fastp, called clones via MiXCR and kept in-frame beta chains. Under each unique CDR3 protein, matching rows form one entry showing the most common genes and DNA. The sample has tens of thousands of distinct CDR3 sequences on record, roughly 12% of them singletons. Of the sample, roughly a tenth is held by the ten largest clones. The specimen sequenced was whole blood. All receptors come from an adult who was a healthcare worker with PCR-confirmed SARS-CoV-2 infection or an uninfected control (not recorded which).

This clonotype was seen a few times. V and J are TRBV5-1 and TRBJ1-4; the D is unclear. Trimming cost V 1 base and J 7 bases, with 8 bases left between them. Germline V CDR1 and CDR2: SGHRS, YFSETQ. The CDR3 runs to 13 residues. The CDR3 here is CASSLLGFEKLFF. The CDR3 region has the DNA TGCGCCAGCAGCTTGTTAGGGTTTGAAAAACTGTTTTTT.

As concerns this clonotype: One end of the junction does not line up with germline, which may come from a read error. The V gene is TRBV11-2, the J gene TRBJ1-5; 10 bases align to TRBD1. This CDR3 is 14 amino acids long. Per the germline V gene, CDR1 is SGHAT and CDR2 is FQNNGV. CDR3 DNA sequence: TGCACCGCCCCGGGACAGGGGCACAATCAGCCCCAGCATTTT. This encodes CTAPGQGHNQPQHF.

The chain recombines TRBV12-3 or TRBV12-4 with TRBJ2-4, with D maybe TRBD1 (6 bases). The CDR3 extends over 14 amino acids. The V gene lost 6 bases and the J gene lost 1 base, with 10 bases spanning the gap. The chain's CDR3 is CASRMGAAKNIQYF. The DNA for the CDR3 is TGTGCCAGCAGGATGGGGGCGGCCAAAAACATTCAGTACTTC.

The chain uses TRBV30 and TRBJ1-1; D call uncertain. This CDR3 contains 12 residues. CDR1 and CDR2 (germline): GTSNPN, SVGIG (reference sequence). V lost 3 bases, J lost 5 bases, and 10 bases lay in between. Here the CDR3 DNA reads TGTGCCTGGAGAAGGCAGGAAACTGAAGCTTTCTTT. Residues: CAWRRQETEAFF.

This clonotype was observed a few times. The CDR3 DNA is TGCGCCAGCAGTGACAGGGTGAACGAGCAGTACTTC. Translated, it gives CASSDRVNEQYF. This rearrangement joins TRBV10-1 to TRBJ2-7; D perhaps matches TRBD1 (5 bases). Germline assignment: CDR1 WNHNN and CDR2 SYGVQD (reference sequence). V was cut by 3 bases and J by 5 bases, with 8 bases left in between. This CDR3 has 12 amino acids.

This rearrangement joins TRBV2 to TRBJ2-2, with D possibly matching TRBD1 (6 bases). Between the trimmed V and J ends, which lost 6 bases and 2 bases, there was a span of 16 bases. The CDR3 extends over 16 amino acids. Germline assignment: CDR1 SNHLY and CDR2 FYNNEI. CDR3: CASRTTTGDNTGELFF. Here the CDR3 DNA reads TGTGCCAGCAGGACAACGACAGGTGATAACACCGGGGAGCTGTTTTTT.

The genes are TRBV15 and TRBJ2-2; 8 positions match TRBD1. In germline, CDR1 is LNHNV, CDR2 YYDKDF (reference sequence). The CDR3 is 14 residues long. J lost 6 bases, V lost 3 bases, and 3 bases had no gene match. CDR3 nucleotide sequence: TGTGCCACCAGCAGGGACAGGGTCTCCGGGGAGCTGTTTTTT. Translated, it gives CATSRDRVSGELFF.

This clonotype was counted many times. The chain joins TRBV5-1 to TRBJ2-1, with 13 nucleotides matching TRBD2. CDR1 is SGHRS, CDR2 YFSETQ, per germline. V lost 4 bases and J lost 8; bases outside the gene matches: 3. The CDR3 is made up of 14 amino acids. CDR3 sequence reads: CASSPGTSGDEQFF. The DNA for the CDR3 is TGCGCCAGCAGCCCCGGGACTAGCGGGGATGAGCAGTTCTTC. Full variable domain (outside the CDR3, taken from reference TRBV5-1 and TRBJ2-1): KAGVTQTPRYLIKTRGQQVTLSCSPISGHRSVSWYQQTPGQGLQFLFEYFSETQRNKGNFPGRFSGRQFSNSRSEMNVSTLELGDSALYLCASSPGTSGDEQFFGPGTRLTVL.

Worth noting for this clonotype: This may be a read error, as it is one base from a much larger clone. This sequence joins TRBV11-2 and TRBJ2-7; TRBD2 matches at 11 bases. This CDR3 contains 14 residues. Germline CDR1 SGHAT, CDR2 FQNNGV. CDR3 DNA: TGTGCCAGCAGCTTTACTAGCGGGAGTTCCGAGCGGTACTTC. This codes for CASSFTSGSSERYF.

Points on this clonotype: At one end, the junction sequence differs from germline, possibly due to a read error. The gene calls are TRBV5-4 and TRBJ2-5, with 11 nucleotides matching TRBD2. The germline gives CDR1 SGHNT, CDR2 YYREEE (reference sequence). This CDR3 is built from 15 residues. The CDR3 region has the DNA TGTGCTAGCAGCTGGGGGACTAGCGGCCAAGAGACCCAGTACTTC. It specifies CASSWGTSGQETQYF.

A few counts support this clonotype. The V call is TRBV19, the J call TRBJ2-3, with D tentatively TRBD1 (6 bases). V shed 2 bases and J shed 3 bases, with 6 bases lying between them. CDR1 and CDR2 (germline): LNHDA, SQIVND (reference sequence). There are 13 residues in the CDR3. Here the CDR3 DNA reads TGTGCCAGTAGTATAAGGGGGACAGATACGCAGTATTTT. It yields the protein CASSIRGTDTQYF.

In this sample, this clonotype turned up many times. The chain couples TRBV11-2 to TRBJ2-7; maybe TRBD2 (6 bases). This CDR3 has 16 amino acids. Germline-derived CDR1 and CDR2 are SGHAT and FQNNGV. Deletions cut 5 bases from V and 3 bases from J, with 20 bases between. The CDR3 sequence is CASSPRRDGNYYEQYF. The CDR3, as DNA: TGTGCCAGCAGCCCAAGGAGGGACGGAAACTACTACGAGCAGTACTTC.

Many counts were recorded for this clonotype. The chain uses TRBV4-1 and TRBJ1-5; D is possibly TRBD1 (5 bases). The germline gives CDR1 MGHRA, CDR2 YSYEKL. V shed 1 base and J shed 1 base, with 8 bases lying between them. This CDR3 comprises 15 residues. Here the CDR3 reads CASSQGWDSNQPQHF. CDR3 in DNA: TGCGCCAGCAGCCAAGGATGGGACAGCAATCAGCCCCAGCATTTT.

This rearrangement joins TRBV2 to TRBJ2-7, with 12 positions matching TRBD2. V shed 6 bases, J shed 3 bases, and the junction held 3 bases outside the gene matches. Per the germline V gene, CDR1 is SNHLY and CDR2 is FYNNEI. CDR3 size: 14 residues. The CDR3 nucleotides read TGTGCCAGCAGAGCGACTAGCGGGGGCTACGAGCAGTACTTC. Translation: CASRATSGGYEQYF.

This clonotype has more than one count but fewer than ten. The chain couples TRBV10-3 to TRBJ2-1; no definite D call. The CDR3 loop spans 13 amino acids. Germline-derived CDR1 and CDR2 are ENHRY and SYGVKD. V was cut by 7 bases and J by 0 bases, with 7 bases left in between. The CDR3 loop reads CAIMGSSYNEQFF. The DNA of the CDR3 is TGTGCCATCATGGGCAGCTCCTACAATGAGCAGTTCTTC.

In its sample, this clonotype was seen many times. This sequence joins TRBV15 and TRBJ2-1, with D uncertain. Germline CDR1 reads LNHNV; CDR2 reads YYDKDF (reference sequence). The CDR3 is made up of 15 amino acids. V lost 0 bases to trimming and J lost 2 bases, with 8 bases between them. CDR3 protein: CATSRENSPYNEQFF. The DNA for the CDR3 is TGTGCCACCAGCAGAGAAAATTCGCCCTACAATGAGCAGTTCTTC.

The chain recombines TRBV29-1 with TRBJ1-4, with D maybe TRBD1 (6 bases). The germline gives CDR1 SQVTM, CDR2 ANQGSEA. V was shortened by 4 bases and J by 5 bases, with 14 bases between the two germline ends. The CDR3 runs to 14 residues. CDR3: CSVAGVGTNEKLFF. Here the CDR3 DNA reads TGCAGCGTTGCAGGGGTCGGGACAAATGAAAAACTGTTTTTT.

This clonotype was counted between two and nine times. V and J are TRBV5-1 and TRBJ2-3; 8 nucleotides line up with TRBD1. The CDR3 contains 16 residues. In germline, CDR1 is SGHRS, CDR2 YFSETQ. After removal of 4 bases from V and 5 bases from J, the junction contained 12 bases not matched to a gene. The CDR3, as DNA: TGCGCCAGCAGCCCAACTCCGACAGGGGTGGGAGATACGCAGTATTTT. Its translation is CASSPTPTGVGDTQYF.

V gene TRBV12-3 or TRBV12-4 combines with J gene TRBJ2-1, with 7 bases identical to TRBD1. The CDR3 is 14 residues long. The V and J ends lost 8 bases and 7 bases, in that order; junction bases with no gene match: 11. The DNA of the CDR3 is TGTGCCAGCCAAAAAACCAACAGGGGAAATGAGCAGTTCTTC. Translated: CASQKTNRGNEQFF.

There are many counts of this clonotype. CDR3 sequence (DNA): TGTGCCAGCAGCTCCACTAGCGGGAGGTCCTACGAGCAGTACTTC. This encodes CASSSTSGRSYEQYF. The chain joins TRBV11-2 to TRBJ2-7, with 12 bases matching TRBD2. Germline CDR1 and CDR2: SGHAT and FQNNGV. V was clipped by 4 bases and J by 1 base; unmatched bases: 2. This CDR3 comprises 15 residues.

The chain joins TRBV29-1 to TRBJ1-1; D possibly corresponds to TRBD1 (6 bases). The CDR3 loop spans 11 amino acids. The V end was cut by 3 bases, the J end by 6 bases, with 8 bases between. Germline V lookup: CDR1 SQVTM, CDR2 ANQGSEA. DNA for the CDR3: TGCAGCGTTGAGAGGGGGGCTGAAGCTTTCTTT. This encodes CSVERGAEAFF.

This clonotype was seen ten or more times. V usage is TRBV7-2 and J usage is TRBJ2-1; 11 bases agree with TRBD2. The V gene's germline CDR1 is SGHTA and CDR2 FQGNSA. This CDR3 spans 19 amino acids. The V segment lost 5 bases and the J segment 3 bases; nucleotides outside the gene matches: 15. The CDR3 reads CASSRALAGGPTSYNEQFF. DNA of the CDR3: TGTGCCAGCAGCCGGGCCCTAGCGGGGGGCCCTACCAGCTACAATGAGCAGTTCTTC.

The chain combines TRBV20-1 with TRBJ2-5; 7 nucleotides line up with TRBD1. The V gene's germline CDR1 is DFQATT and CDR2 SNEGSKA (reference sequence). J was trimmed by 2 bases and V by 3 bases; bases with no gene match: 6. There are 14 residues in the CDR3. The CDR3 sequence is CSARVGTAQETQYF. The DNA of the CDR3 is TGCAGTGCTAGGGTCGGGACAGCACAAGAGACCCAGTACTTC.

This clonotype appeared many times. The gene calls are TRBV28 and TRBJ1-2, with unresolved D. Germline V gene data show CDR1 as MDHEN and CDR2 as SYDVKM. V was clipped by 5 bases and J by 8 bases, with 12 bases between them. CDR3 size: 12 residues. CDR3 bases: TGTGCCAGCAGTATTACCTGGAGAGGCTACACCTTC. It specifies CASSITWRGYTF.

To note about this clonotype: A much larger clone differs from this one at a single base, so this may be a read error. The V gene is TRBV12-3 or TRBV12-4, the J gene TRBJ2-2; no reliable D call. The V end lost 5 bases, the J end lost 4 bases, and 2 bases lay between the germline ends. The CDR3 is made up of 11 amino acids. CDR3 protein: CASSRTGELFF. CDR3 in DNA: TGTGCCAGCAGTCGCACCGGGGAGCTGTTTTTT.

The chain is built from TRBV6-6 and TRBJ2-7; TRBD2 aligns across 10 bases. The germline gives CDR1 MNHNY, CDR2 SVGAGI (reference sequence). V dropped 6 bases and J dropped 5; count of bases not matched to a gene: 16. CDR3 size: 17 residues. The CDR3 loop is CASRIHRGTSGIHEQYF. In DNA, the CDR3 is TGTGCCAGCAGGATTCACAGGGGAACTAGCGGGATCCACGAGCAGTACTTC.

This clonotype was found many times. The CDR3 sequence: CASNRDGEAFF. The CDR3 DNA sequence: TGTGCCAGCAATAGGGACGGTGAAGCTTTCTTT. J is TRBJ1-1 and V is TRBV2; D is possibly TRBD1 (5 bases). CDR1 SNHLY and CDR2 FYNNEI come from the germline V gene. V was pared by 7 bases and J by 7 bases, with 10 bases between. The length of the CDR3 is 11 residues.